This TCR beta chain was recorded in a study of blood T cell repertoires in COVID-19. Study-level information: Acute and convalescent COVID-19 specimens originated in the United States, Italy and Spain.

In the original workflow: By means of reference gene primer amplification, nucleated cell counts were estimated. The protocol was immunoSEQ multiplex PCR, while the TCRdb copy is restricted to in-frame clones and leaves out a portion. V and J calls and clone size follow that table, whereas D and trimming were derived from the DNA. Among 200,000 to 250,000 clones listed, more than 70% were seen once. Sequencing input: peripheral blood. The sequence derives from a woman aged 55-69 years with acute or convalescent COVID-19.

The CDR3 sequence: CASSPGTGRTDTQYF. CDR3 in DNA: TGTGCCAGCAGCCCCGGGACAGGACGCACAGATACGCAGTATTTT. The J gene is TRBJ2-3, the V gene TRBV7-9, with 8 bases fitting TRBD1. Germline values: CDR1 SEHNR, CDR2 FQNEAQ (reference sequence). The junction had 5 bases not matched to a gene; V was cut back by 5 bases and J by 1 base. The CDR3 contains 15 residues.